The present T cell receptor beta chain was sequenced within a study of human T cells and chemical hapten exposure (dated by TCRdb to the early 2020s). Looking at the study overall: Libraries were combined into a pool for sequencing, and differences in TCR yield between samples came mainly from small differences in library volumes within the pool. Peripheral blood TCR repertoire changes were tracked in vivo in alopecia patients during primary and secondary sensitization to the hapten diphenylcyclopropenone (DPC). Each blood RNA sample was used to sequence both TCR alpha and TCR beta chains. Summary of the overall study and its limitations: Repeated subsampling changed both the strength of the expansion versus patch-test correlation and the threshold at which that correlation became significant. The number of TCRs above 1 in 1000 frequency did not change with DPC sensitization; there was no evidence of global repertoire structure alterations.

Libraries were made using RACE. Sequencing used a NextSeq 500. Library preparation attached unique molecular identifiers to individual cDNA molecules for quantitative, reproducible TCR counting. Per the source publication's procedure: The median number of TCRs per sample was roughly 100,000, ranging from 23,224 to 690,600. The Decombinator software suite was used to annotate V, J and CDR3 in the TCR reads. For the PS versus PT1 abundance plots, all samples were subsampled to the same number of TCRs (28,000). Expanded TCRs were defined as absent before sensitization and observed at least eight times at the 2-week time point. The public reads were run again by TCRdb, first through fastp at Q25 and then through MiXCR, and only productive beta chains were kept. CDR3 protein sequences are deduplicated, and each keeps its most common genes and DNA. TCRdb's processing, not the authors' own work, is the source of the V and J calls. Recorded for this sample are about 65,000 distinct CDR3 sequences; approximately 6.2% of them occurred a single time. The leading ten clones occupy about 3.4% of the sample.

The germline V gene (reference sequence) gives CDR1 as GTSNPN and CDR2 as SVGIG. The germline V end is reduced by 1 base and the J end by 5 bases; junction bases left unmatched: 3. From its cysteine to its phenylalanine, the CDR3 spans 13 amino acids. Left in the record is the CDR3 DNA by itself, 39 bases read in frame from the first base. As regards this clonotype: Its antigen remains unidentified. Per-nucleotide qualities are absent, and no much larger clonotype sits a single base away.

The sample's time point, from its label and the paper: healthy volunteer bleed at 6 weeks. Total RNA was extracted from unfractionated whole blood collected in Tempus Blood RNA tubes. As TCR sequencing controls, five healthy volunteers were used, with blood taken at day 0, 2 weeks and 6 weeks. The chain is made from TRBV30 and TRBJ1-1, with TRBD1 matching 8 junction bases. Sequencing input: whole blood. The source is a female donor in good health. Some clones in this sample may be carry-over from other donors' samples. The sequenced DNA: TGTGCCTGGAGTGCAGGGGGCGCAACTGAAGCTTTCTTT. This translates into CAWSAGGATEAFF.